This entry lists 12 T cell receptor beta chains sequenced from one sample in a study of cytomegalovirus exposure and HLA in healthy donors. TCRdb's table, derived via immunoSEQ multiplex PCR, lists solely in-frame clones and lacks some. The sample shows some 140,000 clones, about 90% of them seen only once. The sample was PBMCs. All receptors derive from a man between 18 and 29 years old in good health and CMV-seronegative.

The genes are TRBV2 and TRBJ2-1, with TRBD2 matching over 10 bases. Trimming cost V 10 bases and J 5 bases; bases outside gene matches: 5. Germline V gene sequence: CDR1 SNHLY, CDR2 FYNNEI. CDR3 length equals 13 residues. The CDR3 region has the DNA TGTGCCATCTTAGCGGGGGGAAACAATGAGCAGTTCTTC. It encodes CAILAGGNNEQFF.

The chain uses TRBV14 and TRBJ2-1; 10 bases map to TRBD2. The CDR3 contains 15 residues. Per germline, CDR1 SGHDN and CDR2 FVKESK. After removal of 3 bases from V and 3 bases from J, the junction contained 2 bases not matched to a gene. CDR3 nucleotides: TGTGCCAGCAGCCAGTGGACTAGCGGCTACAATGAGCAGTTCTTC. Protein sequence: CASSQWTSGYNEQFF.

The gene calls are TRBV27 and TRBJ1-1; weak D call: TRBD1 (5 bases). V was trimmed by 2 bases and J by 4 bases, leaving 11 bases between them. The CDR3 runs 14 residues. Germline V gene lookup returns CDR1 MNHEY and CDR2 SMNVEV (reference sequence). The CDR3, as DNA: TGTGCCAGCAGTTTAACCCGGAGGGGCACTGAAGCTTTCTTT. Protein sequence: CASSLTRRGTEAFF.

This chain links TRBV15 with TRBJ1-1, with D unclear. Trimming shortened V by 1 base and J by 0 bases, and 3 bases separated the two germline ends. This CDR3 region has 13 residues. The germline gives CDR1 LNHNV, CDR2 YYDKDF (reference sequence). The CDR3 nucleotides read TGTGCCACCAGCAGAGGAGTGAACACTGAAGCTTTCTTT. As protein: CATSRGVNTEAFF.

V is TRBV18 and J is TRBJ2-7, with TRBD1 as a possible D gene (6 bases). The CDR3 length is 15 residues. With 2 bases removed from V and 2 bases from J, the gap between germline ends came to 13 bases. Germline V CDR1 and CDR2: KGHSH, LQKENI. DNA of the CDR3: TGTGCCAGCTCACCAATGGAGTGGACAGCCTACGAGCAGTACTTC. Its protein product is CASSPMEWTAYEQYF.

The CDR3 spells CASSRGTANEKLFF. The CDR3 coding sequence is TGTGCCAGCAGCCGCGGGACAGCTAATGAAAAACTGTTTTTT. The chain employs TRBV7-6 and TRBJ1-4; 7 bases align to TRBD1. The V and J ends lost 5 bases and 3 bases, in that order; junction bases with no gene match: 3. This CDR3 contains 14 residues. CDR1 and CDR2 from the germline V gene are SGHVS and FNYEAQ.

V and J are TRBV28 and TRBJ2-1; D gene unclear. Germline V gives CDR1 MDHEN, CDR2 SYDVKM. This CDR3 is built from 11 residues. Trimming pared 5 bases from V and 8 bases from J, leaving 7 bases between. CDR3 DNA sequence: TGTGCCAGCAGTCCGCGTCATGAGCAGTTCTTC. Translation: CASSPRHEQFF. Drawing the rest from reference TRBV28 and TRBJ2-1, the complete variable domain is DVKVTQSSRYLVKRTGEKVFLECVQDMDHENMFWYRQDPGLGLRLIYFSYDVKMKEKGDIPEGYSVSREKKERFSLILESASTNQTSMYLCASSPRHEQFFGPGTRLTVL.

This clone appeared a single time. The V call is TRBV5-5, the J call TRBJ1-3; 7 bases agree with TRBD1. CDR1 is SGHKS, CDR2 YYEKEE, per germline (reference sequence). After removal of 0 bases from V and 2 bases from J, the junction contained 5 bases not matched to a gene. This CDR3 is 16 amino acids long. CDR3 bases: TGTGCCAGCAGCTTGGCGACAGGGAGCGCTGGAAACACCATATATTTT. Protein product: CASSLATGSAGNTIYF. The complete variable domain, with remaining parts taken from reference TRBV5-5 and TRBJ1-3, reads DAGVTQSPTHLIKTRGQQVTLRCSPISGHKSVSWYQQVLGQGPQFIFQYYEKEERGRGNFPDRFSARQFPNYSSELNVNALLLGDSALYLCASSLATGSAGNTIYFGEGSWLTVV.

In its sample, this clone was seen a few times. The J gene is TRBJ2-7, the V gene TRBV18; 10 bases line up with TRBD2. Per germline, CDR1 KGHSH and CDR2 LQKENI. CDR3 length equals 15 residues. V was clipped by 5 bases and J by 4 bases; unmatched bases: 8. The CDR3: CASSAAGTSEYEQYF. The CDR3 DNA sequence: TGTGCCAGCTCAGCGGCCGGGACTAGCGAGTACGAGCAGTACTTC.

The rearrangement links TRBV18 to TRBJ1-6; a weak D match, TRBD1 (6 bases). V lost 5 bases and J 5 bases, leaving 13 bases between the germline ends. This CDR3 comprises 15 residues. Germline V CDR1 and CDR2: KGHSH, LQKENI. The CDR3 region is CASSFSGGDNSPLHF. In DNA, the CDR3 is TGTGCCAGCTCATTCTCGGGGGGCGATAATTCACCCCTCCACTTT.

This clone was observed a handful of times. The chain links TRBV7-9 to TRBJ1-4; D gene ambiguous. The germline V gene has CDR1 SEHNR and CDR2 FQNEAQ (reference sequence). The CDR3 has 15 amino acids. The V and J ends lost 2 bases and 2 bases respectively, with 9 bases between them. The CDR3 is CASSLFSRTNEKLFF. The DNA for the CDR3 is TGTGCCAGCAGCTTATTTTCCCGGACTAATGAAAAACTGTTTTTT. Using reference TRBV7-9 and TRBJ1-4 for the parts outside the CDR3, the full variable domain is DTGVSQNPRHKITKRGQNVTFRCDPISEHNRLYWYRQTLGQGPEFLTYFQNEAQLEKSRLLSDRFSAERPKGSFSTLEIQRTEQGDSAMYLCASSLFSRTNEKLFFGSGTQLSVL.

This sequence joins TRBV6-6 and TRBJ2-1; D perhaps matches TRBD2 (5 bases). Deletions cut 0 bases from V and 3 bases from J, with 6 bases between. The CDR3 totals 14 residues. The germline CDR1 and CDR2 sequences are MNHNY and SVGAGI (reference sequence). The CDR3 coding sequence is TGTGCCAGCAGTTACTCGAGGGTCTACAATGAGCAGTTCTTC. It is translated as CASSYSRVYNEQFF.